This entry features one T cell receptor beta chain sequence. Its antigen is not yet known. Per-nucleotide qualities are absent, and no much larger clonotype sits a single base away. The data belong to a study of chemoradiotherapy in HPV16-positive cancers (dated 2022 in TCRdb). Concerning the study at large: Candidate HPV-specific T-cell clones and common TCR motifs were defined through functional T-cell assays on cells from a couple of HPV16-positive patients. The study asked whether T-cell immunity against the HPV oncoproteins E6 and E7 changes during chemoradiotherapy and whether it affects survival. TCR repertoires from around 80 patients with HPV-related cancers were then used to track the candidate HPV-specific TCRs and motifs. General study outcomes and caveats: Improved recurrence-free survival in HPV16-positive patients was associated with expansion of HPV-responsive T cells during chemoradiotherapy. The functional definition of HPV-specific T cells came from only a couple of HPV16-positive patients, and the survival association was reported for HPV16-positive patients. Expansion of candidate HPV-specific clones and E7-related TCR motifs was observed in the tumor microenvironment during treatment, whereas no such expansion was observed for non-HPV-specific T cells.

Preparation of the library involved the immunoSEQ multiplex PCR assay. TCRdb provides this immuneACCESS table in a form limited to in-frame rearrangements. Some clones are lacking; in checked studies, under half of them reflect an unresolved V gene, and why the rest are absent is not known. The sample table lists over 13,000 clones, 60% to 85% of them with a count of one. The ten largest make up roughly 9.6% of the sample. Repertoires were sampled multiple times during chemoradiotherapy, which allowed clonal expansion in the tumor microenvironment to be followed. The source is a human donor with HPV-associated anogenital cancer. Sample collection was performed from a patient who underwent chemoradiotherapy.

Here is the DNA: TGCGCCAGCAGCTTGGAGGGGAGCTTTGATGGCTACACCTTC. This is translated as CASSLEGSFDGYTF. The V gene is TRBV5-1 and the J gene is TRBJ1-2; a weak D assignment points to TRBD1 (5 bases agree). Per the germline V gene, SGHRS is the CDR1 and YFSETQ is the CDR2. The CDR3 numbers 14 residues from cysteine through phenylalanine. The DNA shown is the 42-base CDR3, in frame from base 1. Trimming removed 0 bases from V and 6 bases from J, leaving 12 bases between the germline ends.